This T cell receptor (beta chain) was captured by sequencing in a study of T cell repertoires in cytomegalovirus infection. Germline V lookup: CDR1 MNHEY, CDR2 SMNVEV (reference sequence). V shed 6 bases and J 11 bases; nucleotides not matched to a gene: 14. The CDR3 extends over 15 amino acids. On this clonotype: The antigen is undetermined.

TCRdb itself ran the reads through MiXCR, one entry per CDR3 protein. Of about 890,000 distinct CDR3 sequences in the sample, roughly 30% are singletons; the top ten hold around 15%. The origin of this receptor is a human donor in good health (CMV status not recorded). Some clones in this sample may be carry-over from other donors' samples. Sequenced here: cultured CD8+ T cells from PBMCs, sampled from culture after CMV antigen stimulation. The chain has TRBV27 and TRBJ1-1; 11 bases align to TRBD1. The DNA for the CDR3 is TGTGCCAGCAGCCCTCGGGACAGGGGGGCCGTGATGGCTTTCTTT. Its protein is CASSPRDRGAVMAFF.